These 4 T cell receptor beta chains were sequenced from one sample in a study of Tregs in tolerant kidney transplant recipients. Here immunoSEQ multiplex PCR was the method, and the copy in TCRdb shows in-frame clones only, minus some. The profile covers about 44,000 clones, with around 95% appearing a single time and around 0.35% taken by the ten largest. Antigens of these TCRs are unknown. Sequenced material: Tregs from blood cultured with allogeneic cells. The receptors derive from a human donor in good health.

This chain joins TRBV14 and TRBJ1-1; TRBD1 might be the D (5 bases). The germline V and J ends were trimmed by 0 bases and 8 bases, with 10 bases remaining between them. This CDR3 is 13 amino acids long. CDR1 is SGHDN, CDR2 FVKESK, per germline. CDR3 region: CASSQDLQGEAFF. CDR3 coding DNA: TGTGCCAGCAGCCAAGATTTGCAGGGCGAAGCTTTCTTT.

This chain uses TRBV19 with TRBJ1-2; 9 nucleotides align to TRBD1. The CDR3 runs to 14 residues. Per the germline V gene, CDR1 is LNHDA and CDR2 is SQIVND (reference sequence). Germline trimming cut 6 bases from V and 0 bases from J; bases unmatched to any gene: 2. As DNA, the CDR3 is TGTGCCAGTAGGGGACAGGGTGCTAACTATGGCTACACCTTC. Translating gives CASRGQGANYGYTF. The complete variable domain, with remaining parts taken from reference TRBV19 and TRBJ1-2, reads DGGITQSPKYLFRKEGQNVTLSCEQNLNHDAMYWYRQDPGQGLRLIYYSQIVNDFQKGDIAEGYSVSREKKESFPLTVTSAQKNPTAFYLCASRGQGANYGYTFGSGTRLTVV.

This clone was picked up one time. The rearrangement joins TRBV27 to TRBJ2-2; no clear D gene. Germline CDR1 and CDR2: MNHEY and SMNVEV (reference sequence). The ends were cut back, 6 bases at V and 4 bases at J, with 6 bases in the middle. This CDR3 region has 12 residues. The CDR3 loop is CASRRSTGELFF. DNA for the CDR3: TGTGCCAGCAGGAGGAGCACCGGGGAGCTGTTTTTT.

The chain carries TRBV5-1 and TRBJ2-7, with a weak D call TRBD1 (6 bases). The CDR3 length is 14 residues. V was clipped by 6 bases and J by 4 bases, with 17 bases between them. Germline V gene lookup returns CDR1 SGHRS and CDR2 YFSETQ. Here the CDR3 reads CASTPGHEVYEQYF. The DNA of the CDR3 is TGCGCCAGCACTCCGGGACATGAGGTTTACGAGCAGTACTTC.